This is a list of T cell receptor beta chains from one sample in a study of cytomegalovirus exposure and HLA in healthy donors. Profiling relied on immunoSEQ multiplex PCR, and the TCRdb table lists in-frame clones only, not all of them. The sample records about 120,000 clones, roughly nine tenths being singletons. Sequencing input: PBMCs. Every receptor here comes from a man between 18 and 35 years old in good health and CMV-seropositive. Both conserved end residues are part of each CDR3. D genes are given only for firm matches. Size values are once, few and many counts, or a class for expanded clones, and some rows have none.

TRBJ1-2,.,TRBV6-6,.,TGTGCCAGCACCCCCAGGTTCCTCGAAAGTGGTGGCTACACCTTC,CASTPRFLESGGYTF
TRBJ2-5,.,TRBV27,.,TGTGCCAGCAGTTTACACCCCCCTCAAGGGGGAATTAAGGAGACCCAGTACTTC,CASSLHPPQGGIKETQYF
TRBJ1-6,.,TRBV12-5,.,TGTGCTAGTGGTTTACCGGGGAATTCACCCCTCCACTTT,CASGLPGNSPLHF
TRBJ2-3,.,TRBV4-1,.,TGCGCCAGCAGCCCAGGGACAGATACGCAGTATTTT,CASSPGTDTQYF
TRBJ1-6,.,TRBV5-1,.,TGCGCCAGCAGCTTGGAAGGCCAGGGGCGACCAAATTCACCCCTCCACTTT,CASSLEGQGRPNSPLHF
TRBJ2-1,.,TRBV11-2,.,TGTGCCAGCAGCCTGTATAGCGCCTACAATGAGCAGTTCTTC,CASSLYSAYNEQFF
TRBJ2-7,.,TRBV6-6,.,TGTGCCAGCACCCTGGACAGCACAACCTACGAGCAGTACTTC,CASTLDSTTYEQYF
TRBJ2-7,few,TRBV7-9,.,TGTGCCAGCAGCCACACCACCTACGAGCAGTACTTC,CASSHTTYEQYF
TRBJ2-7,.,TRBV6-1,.,TGTGCCAGCAGTGAAGCGAACCGGAGGGAGCAGTACTTC,CASSEANRREQYF
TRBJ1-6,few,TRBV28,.,TGTGCCAGCAGTTTTCCACCGCGAAATTCACCCCTCCACTTT,CASSFPPRNSPLHF
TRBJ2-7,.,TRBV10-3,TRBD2,TGTGCCAAAAGGGCTAGCGGGGACGGCGAGCAGTACTTC,CAKRASGDGEQYF
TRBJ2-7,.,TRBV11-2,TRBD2,TGTGCCAGCAGCTTCCGGGGGGGGACGCCTACCGAGCAGTACTTC,CASSFRGGTPTEQYF
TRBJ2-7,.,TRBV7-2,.,TGTGCCAGCAGCTTAGTTGTCGGCTACGAGCAGTACTTC,CASSLVVGYEQYF